The 2 T cell receptor beta chains below come from one sample, sequenced in a study of blood T cells in healthy people across ages (dated by TCRdb to between 2014 and 2016). The protocol used for the library was 5' RACE. Instrument on record: Illumina HiSeq 2500. The second PCR ran for about 7 to 11 cycles and used a J-beta primer mix along with a sample-barcoded 5' primer. TCRdb itself trimmed the public reads at Q25 with fastp, ran MiXCR and retained productive beta chains. Merged by CDR3 protein, the rows form single entries marked with the most common genes and DNA. The sample data list 800,000 to 1,000,000 distinct CDR3 sequences, and around 46% of these were observed just once. Around an eighth of the sample comes from the top ten. Sample: blood. Receptors originate from a young man in good health.

This clonotype has a count of ten or more. The chain has TRBV4-1 and TRBJ2-3; 7 bases fit TRBD1. CDR3 length equals 15 residues. V shed 5 bases and J 0 bases; nucleotides not matched to a gene: 5. Germline CDR1 and CDR2: MGHRA and YSYEKL. The CDR3 protein is CASSRQGFSTDTQYF. CDR3 DNA: TGCGCCAGCAGCAGACAGGGTTTTAGCACAGATACGCAGTATTTT.

This clonotype is a singleton in its sample. The chain employs TRBV29-1 and TRBJ2-3; D may be TRBD2 (6 bases). The CDR3 loop spans 12 amino acids. With 6 bases removed from V and 12 bases from J, the gap between germline ends came to 19 bases. Germline V gene sequence: CDR1 SQVTM, CDR2 ANQGSEA. Written as DNA, the CDR3 is TGCAGCGTGGAAAAAACCGGGAGCCCCCAGTATTTT. Amino acids: CSVEKTGSPQYF.